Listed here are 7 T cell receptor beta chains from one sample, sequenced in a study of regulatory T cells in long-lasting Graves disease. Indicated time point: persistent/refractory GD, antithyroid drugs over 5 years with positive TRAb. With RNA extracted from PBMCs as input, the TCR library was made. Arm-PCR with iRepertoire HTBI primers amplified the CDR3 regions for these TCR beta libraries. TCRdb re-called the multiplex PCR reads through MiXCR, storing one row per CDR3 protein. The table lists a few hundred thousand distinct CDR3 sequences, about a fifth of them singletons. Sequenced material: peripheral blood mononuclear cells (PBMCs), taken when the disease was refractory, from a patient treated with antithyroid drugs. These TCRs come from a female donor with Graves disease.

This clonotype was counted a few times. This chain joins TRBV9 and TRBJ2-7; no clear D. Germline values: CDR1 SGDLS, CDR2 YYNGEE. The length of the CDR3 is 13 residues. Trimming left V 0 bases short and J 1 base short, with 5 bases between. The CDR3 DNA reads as TGTGCCAGCAGCGTAGGGGAATCCTACGAGCAGTACTTC. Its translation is CASSVGESYEQYF.

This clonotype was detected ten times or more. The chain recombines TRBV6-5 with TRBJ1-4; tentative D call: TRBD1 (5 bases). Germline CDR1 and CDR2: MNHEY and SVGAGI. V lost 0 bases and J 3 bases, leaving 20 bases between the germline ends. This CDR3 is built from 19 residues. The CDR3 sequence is CASSYSRPGLGDANEKLFF. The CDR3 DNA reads TGTGCCAGCAGTTACTCGAGGCCGGGACTAGGAGATGCTAATGAAAAACTGTTTTTT.

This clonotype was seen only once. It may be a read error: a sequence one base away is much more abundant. The CDR3 DNA sequence: TGTGCCAGCAGTTTTCAGGGGTTGATGAACACTGGAGCTTTCTTT. Translating it yields CASSFQGLMNTGAFF. The V and J genes are TRBV6-5 and TRBJ1-1; a weak D match, TRBD1 (6 bases). The germline gives CDR1 MNHEY, CDR2 SVGAGI. This CDR3 contains 15 residues.

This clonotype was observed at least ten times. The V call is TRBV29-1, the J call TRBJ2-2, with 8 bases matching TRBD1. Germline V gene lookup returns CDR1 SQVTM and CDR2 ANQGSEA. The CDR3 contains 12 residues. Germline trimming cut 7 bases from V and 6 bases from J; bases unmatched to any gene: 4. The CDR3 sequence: CSGRQGSGELFF. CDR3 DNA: TGCAGCGGCAGACAGGGGTCCGGGGAGCTGTTTTTT.

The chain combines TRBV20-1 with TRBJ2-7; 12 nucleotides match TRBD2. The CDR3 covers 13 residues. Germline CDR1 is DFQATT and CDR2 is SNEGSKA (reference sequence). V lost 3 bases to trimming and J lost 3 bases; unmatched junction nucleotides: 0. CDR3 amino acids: CSARTSGSYEQYF. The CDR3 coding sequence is TGCAGTGCTAGGACTAGCGGGAGCTACGAGCAGTACTTC.

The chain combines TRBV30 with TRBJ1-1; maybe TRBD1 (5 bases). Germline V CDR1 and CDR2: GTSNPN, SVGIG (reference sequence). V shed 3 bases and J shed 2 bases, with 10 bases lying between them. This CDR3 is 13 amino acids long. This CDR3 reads CAWSRESNTEAFF. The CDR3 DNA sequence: TGTGCCTGGAGCAGGGAAAGTAACACTGAAGCTTTCTTT.

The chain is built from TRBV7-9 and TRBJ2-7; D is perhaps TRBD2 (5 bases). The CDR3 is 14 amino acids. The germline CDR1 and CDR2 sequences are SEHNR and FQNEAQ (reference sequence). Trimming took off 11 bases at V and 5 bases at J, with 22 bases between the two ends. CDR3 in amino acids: CAAARGVGVDEQYF. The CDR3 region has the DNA TGTGCCGCCGCCCGGGGTGTGGGAGTGGACGAGCAGTACTTC.